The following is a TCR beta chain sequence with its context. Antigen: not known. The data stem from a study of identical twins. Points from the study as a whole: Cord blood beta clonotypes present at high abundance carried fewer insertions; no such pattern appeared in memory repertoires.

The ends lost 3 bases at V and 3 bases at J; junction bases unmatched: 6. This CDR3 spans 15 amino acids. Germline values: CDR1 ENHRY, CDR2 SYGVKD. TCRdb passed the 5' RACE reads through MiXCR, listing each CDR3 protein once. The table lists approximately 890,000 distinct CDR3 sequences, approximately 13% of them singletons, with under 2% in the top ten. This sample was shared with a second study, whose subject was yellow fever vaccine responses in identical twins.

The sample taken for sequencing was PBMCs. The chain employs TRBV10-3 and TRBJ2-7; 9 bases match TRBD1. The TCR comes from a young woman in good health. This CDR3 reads CAISDRGTGNYEQYV. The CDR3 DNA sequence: TGTGCCATCAGTGATAGGGGGACAGGGAACTACGAGCAGTACGTC.